This entry lists 18 T cell receptor beta chains sequenced from one sample in a study of PD-1 blockade in mismatch repair-deficient tumors listed by TCRdb under 2017. The library was prepared using the immunoSEQ multiplex PCR assay. Entries here come from immuneACCESS through TCRdb and include only in-frame sequences with V and J called. Some clones fail to appear in such tables; in the studies checked, an unresolved V gene covers under half of the shortfall, and the cause of the remainder is unknown. For this sample the table gives tens of thousands of clones, of which more than 75% were detected only once. The ten largest clones add up to roughly 6% of the sample. This specimen was peripheral blood, taken 2 weeks after starting pembrolizumab. The receptor source for this set is an adult with mismatch repair-deficient cancer.

For the CDR3, the DNA is TGTGCCTGGACCGTACAGCGGACATATGGCTACACCTTC. It yields the protein CAWTVQRTYGYTF. This chain uses TRBV30 with TRBJ1-2; possibly TRBD1 for D (5 bases). Trimming left V 4 bases short and J 5 bases short, with 14 bases between. Germline-derived CDR1 and CDR2 are GTSNPN and SVGIG (reference sequence). The CDR3 spans 13 residues.

This clone was seen a few times. The CDR3 region is CASSESKITPDQPQHF. The CDR3 DNA reads as TGTGCCAGCAGTGAGTCGAAGATTACACCGGATCAGCCCCAGCATTTT. This chain links TRBV25-1 with TRBJ1-5, with D unclear. V lost 3 bases and J 5 bases, leaving 17 bases between the germline ends. The CDR3 totals 16 residues. The V gene's germline CDR1 is MGHDK and CDR2 SYGVNS. The full variable domain, completed using reference TRBV25-1 and TRBJ1-5, is EADIYQTPRYLVIGTGKKITLECSQTMGHDKMYWYQQDPGMELHLIHYSYGVNSTEKGDLSSESTVSRIRTEHFPLTLESARPSHTSQYLCASSESKITPDQPQHFGDGTRLSIL.

The rearrangement uses TRBV11-3 and TRBJ2-5, with D possibly matching TRBD1 (6 bases). Germline V gives CDR1 SGHNT, CDR2 YENEEA. The CDR3 has 15 residues. V lost 5 bases to trimming and J lost 5 bases, with 18 bases between them. CDR3 sequence (DNA): TGTGCCAGCAGCCTATGGACAGCCCCCGGGGAGACCCAGTACTTC. Translating gives CASSLWTAPGETQYF. Drawing the rest from reference TRBV11-3 and TRBJ2-5, the complete variable domain is EAGVVQSPRYKIIEKKQPVAFWCNPISGHNTLYWYLQNLGQGPELLIRYENEEAVDDSQLPKDRFSAERLKGVDSTLKIQPAELGDSAVYLCASSLWTAPGETQYFGPGTRLLVL.

The rearrangement uses TRBV30 and TRBJ1-3; TRBD1 is a possible D gene (5 bases). CDR1 and CDR2 from the germline V gene are GTSNPN and SVGIG (reference sequence). The V end was cut by 4 bases, the J end by 4 bases, with 8 bases between. The CDR3 is made up of 12 amino acids. Written as DNA, the CDR3 is TGTGCCTGGAAAGGGGTCGGAAACACCATATATTTT. It encodes CAWKGVGNTIYF.

The chain uses TRBV2 and TRBJ1-2, with D maybe TRBD1 (5 bases). The CDR3 is 14 residues long. The ends were cut back, 5 bases at V and 1 base at J, with 11 bases in the middle. Germline V gene data show CDR1 as SNHLY and CDR2 as FYNNEI. CDR3 coding DNA: TGTGCCAGCAGTTGGGGACTGCTTAACTATGGCTACACCTTC. Translated: CASSWGLLNYGYTF.

The chain is built from TRBV7-9 and TRBJ1-2, with 8 bases that match TRBD1. The CDR3 consists of 15 residues. CDR1 is SEHNR and CDR2 is FQNEAQ in the germline V gene (reference sequence). Trimming cost V 3 bases and J 1 base; bases outside gene matches: 4. The CDR3 DNA follows: TGTGCCAGCAGCTTGGGGACAGGCTTTAACTATGGCTACACCTTC. Its translation: CASSLGTGFNYGYTF.

CDR3 sequence reads: CASSPPPGLGTGELFF. CDR3 nucleotide sequence: TGTGCCAGCAGCCCCCCCCCGGGACTAGGGACCGGGGAGCTGTTTTTT. The chain joins TRBV7-3 to TRBJ2-2; 8 bases are a match to TRBD2. The length of the CDR3 is 16 residues. Germline V gene sequence: CDR1 SGHTA, CDR2 FQGTGA. Trimming at V came to 5 bases and at J to 5 bases, leaving 10 bases not matched to a gene. Together with reference TRBV7-3 and TRBJ2-2, the CDR3 gives the full variable domain: GAGVSQTPSNKVTEKGKYVELRCDPISGHTALYWYRQSLGQGPEFLIYFQGTGAADDSGLPNDRFFAVRPEGSVSTLKIQRTERGDSAVYLCASSPPPGLGTGELFFGEGSRLTVL.

The chain carries TRBV9 and TRBJ2-7, with D maybe TRBD1 (6 bases). The germline V and J ends were trimmed by 2 bases and 2 bases, with 14 bases remaining between them. The CDR3 contains 15 residues. Germline CDR1 is SGDLS and CDR2 is YYNGEE. CDR3: CASSVSGQRTYEQYF. CDR3 in DNA: TGTGCCAGCAGCGTCTCGGGACAACGAACCTACGAGCAGTACTTC.

The rearrangement uses TRBV11-1 and TRBJ2-1; D may be TRBD2 (5 bases). The V gene's germline CDR1 is SGHAT and CDR2 FQDESV (reference sequence). V was trimmed by 6 bases and J by 6 bases, leaving 21 bases between them. There are 16 residues in the CDR3. CDR3 coding DNA: TGTGCCAGCAGGAGAGAAATAGCGACAAGAGGCAATGAGCAGTTCTTC. It translates to CASRREIATRGNEQFF.

The rearrangement links TRBV4-1 to TRBJ2-1; TRBD2 matches 8 bases. Looked up from germline, CDR1 is MGHRA and CDR2 is YSYEKL. After removal of 0 bases from V and 9 bases from J, the junction contained 4 bases not matched to a gene. The CDR3 runs 14 residues. CDR3 region: CASSQDQREREQFF. The CDR3 DNA reads TGCGCCAGCAGCCAAGACCAGCGGGAGCGTGAGCAGTTCTTC.

This rearrangement joins TRBV11-2 to TRBJ1-3, with TRBD1 matching 7 bases. The CDR3 runs to 16 residues. The J segment lost 3 bases and the V segment lost 0 bases, leaving 5 bases of the junction unmatched. Germline values: CDR1 SGHAT, CDR2 FQNNGV. CDR3 in DNA: TGTGCCAGCAGCTTAGATCAGGGGGGGTTTGGAAACACCATATATTTT. As protein: CASSLDQGGFGNTIYF.

This clone was picked up one time. The chain recombines TRBV19 with TRBJ2-1; a possible D gene is TRBD1 (5 bases). The CDR3 covers 15 residues. Trimming shortened V by 0 bases and J by 2 bases, and 8 bases separated the two germline ends. Germline V gives CDR1 LNHDA, CDR2 SQIVND (reference sequence). CDR3 sequence (DNA): TGTGCCAGTAGTATAGAAGGGGTCCCCTACAATGAGCAGTTCTTC. It is translated as CASSIEGVPYNEQFF.

The rearrangement joins TRBV6-1 to TRBJ1-1; 7 bases agree with TRBD1. CDR3 length equals 16 residues. V was clipped by 2 bases and J by 8 bases; unmatched bases: 14. The germline gives CDR1 MNHNS, CDR2 SASEGT. In DNA, the CDR3 is TGTGCCAGCAGTGAAACGGGCAGAACGGGACAGATCGAAGCTTTCTTT. Protein: CASSETGRTGQIEAFF.

The CDR3 bases are TGTGCCAGCAGATCCCAGGCGGGAGGAATTTACGAGCAGTACTTC. As protein: CASRSQAGGIYEQYF. The chain is built from TRBV7-8 and TRBJ2-7; 8 bases align to TRBD2. Trimming removed 6 bases from V and 4 bases from J; junction bases left unmatched: 11. This CDR3 spans 15 amino acids. CDR1 SGHVS and CDR2 FQNEAQ come from the germline V gene.

The V and J genes are TRBV5-1 and TRBJ2-1, with 12 bases matching TRBD2. Germline assignment: CDR1 SGHRS and CDR2 YFSETQ. The CDR3 is 15 amino acids. Trimming at V came to 4 bases and at J to 5 bases, leaving 4 bases not matched to a gene. The CDR3 sequence: CASSHGLAGNNEQFF. The CDR3 DNA is TGCGCCAGCAGCCACGGACTAGCGGGAAACAATGAGCAGTTCTTC.

This clone was recorded only once. The J gene is TRBJ1-2, the V gene TRBV2; D is possibly TRBD1 (5 bases). The germline CDR1 and CDR2 sequences are SNHLY and FYNNEI. The CDR3 is 13 residues long. Trimming removed 10 bases at V and 5 bases at J, with 17 bases between. CDR3 coding DNA: TGTGCCACCACCGATCAGGGTCTATATGGCTACACCTTC. Translation gives CATTDQGLYGYTF.

The rearrangement joins TRBV20-1 to TRBJ2-7, with D uncertain. The CDR3 sequence is 11 residues long. With 0 bases removed from V and 1 base from J, the gap between germline ends came to 1 base. Germline lookup yields CDR1 DFQATT and CDR2 SNEGSKA (reference sequence). This chain's CDR3 is CSARESYEQYF. The DNA for the CDR3 is TGCAGTGCTAGAGAATCCTACGAGCAGTACTTC.

The J gene is TRBJ2-2, the V gene TRBV6-1; D possibly corresponds to TRBD2 (5 bases). Trimming removed 5 bases from V and 15 bases from J, with 19 bases in between. Germline loops: CDR1 MNHNS, CDR2 SASEGT. The CDR3 contains 13 residues. Written as DNA, the CDR3 is TGTGCCAGCAGTTCTCGGGGTTCTGTCACGGTGTTTTTT. Protein sequence: CASSSRGSVTVFF.